A selection of T cell receptor beta chains follows, all from one sample in a study of blood T cell repertoires in COVID-19. This table comes from immunoSEQ multiplex PCR, and its TCRdb copy is limited to in-frame clones, with some not included. The sample includes 150,000 or so clones, around 84% seen only once; the top ten take 7% to 10%. Sequencing used peripheral blood. The receptor set was obtained from a woman aged 55-69 years with acute or convalescent COVID-19. Both conserved end residues are part of each CDR3. Each record gives: J gene, D gene, V gene, clone size, CDR3 length, CDR3 DNA, CDR3 protein. D genes are given only for firm matches. Rows may omit the clone size; those that give it use once, few, many or a size class.

J: TRBJ1-2
D: TRBD1
V: TRBV15
size: once
length: 18
DNA: TGTGCCACCAGCAGTCCGGGGACAGGGGGCTCCCAGGACTATGGCTACACCTTC
CDR3: CATSSPGTGGSQDYGYTF

J: TRBJ2-7
D: TRBD1
V: TRBV5-4
size: NA
length: 14
DNA: TGTGCCAGCACCTTAGACAGGGTTTCCTACGAGCAGTACTTC
CDR3: CASTLDRVSYEQYF

J: TRBJ1-2
D: TRBD1
V: TRBV5-1
size: NA
length: 15
DNA: TGCGCCAGCAGCCAAGCGAGGACAGGCTCGGGAGGCTACACCTTC
CDR3: CASSQARTGSGGYTF

J: TRBJ2-7
D: NA
V: TRBV4-1
size: NA
length: 15
DNA: TGCGCCAGCAGCCAAGAGGGCGGATCACTAGTGGGGCAGTACTTC
CDR3: CASSQEGGSLVGQYF

J: TRBJ1-2
D: TRBD1
V: TRBV5-6
size: NA
length: 15
DNA: TGTGCCAGCATCGGTTACAGGGGAAAAAACTATGGCTACACCTTC
CDR3: CASIGYRGKNYGYTF

J: TRBJ1-6
D: NA
V: TRBV6-2/TRBV6-3
size: NA
length: 13
DNA: TGTGCCAGCAGCCCCGACAGAGATTCACCCCTCCACTTT
CDR3: CASSPDRDSPLHF

J: TRBJ2-3
D: TRBD2
V: TRBV24-1
size: NA
length: 16
DNA: TGTGCCACCAGTGATACGACCCCCGGGGGGAGAGATACGCAGTATTTT
CDR3: CATSDTTPGGRDTQYF

J: TRBJ1-6
D: NA
V: TRBV6-9
size: once
length: 14
DNA: TGTGCCAGCACTATCACAGGGAGCAATTCACCCCTCCACTTT
CDR3: CASTITGSNSPLHF

J: TRBJ1-5
D: TRBD1
V: TRBV5-5
size: NA
length: 15
DNA: TGTGCCAGCAGCCAGACAGGGGGAGGCAATCAGCCCCAGCATTTT
CDR3: CASSQTGGGNQPQHF

J: TRBJ2-2
D: TRBD2
V: TRBV5-1
size: NA
length: 15
DNA: TGCGCCAGCGGGAGTAGCGGGGGTAACACCGGGGAGCTGTTTTTT
CDR3: CASGSSGGNTGELFF

J: TRBJ1-5
D: NA
V: TRBV19
size: NA
length: 14
DNA: TGTGCCAGTCGTTATCAGGGAGGGGGTCAGCCCCAGCATTTT
CDR3: CASRYQGGGQPQHF

J: TRBJ1-6
D: NA
V: TRBV21-1
size: NA
length: 19
DNA: TGTGCCAGCAGCAAAGTAAACACCAAAGTTGAGACTTCCAATTCACCCCTCCACTTT
CDR3: CASSKVNTKVETSNSPLHF

J: TRBJ1-2
D: TRBD1
V: TRBV28
size: NA
length: 15
DNA: TGTGCCAGCAGTAACCAGGGGGCGTCTAGCTATGGCTACACCTTC
CDR3: CASSNQGASSYGYTF

J: TRBJ2-5
D: NA
V: TRBV9
size: NA
length: 16
DNA: TGTGCCAGCAGCGTAGGGTCACTAGCCTCCGAAGAGACCCAGTACTTC
CDR3: CASSVGSLASEETQYF

J: TRBJ2-7
D: TRBD1
V: TRBV27
size: NA
length: 15
DNA: TGTGCCAGCAGTTTCGGACAGGGGTCGAGCTACGAGCAGTACTTC
CDR3: CASSFGQGSSYEQYF

J: TRBJ2-5
D: NA
V: TRBV7-3
size: NA
length: 15
DNA: TGTGCCAGCAGCTTAACTACAGGGTCAGGGGAGACCCAGTACTTC
CDR3: CASSLTTGSGETQYF

J: TRBJ1-2
D: TRBD1
V: TRBV6-6
size: NA
length: 13
DNA: TGTGCCAGCAGTGGACAGGGGGCGCGGGGCTACACCTTC
CDR3: CASSGQGARGYTF

J: TRBJ1-1
D: NA
V: TRBV18
size: NA
length: 15
DNA: TGTGCCAGCTCACCCCGACAGGCCATGAACACTGAAGCTTTCTTT
CDR3: CASSPRQAMNTEAFF

J: TRBJ1-6
D: NA
V: TRBV9
size: NA
length: 15
DNA: TGTGCCAGCAACCCTAACGGGGGGAGTGGTTCACCCCTCCACTTT
CDR3: CASNPNGGSGSPLHF

J: TRBJ2-1
D: TRBD1
V: TRBV28
size: few
length: 13
DNA: TGTGCCAGCAGTCCGGTAGGGGGCGATGAGCAGTTCTTC
CDR3: CASSPVGGDEQFF

J: TRBJ1-1
D: NA
V: TRBV7-6
size: NA
length: 15
DNA: TGTGCCAGCAGCCCATACAGGGTTGAGAACACTGAAGCTTTCTTT
CDR3: CASSPYRVENTEAFF

J: TRBJ2-7
D: TRBD2
V: TRBV5-6
size: NA
length: 15
DNA: TGTGCCAGCAGCGTAGGACTAGCGGGGATCTACGAGCAGTACTTC
CDR3: CASSVGLAGIYEQYF

J: TRBJ2-5
D: TRBD1
V: TRBV7-9
size: NA
length: 16
DNA: TGTGCCAGCAGCTCCTCCGGACAGGGGAATGGAGAGACCCAGTACTTC
CDR3: CASSSSGQGNGETQYF

J: TRBJ2-4
D: NA
V: TRBV4-2
size: NA
length: 18
DNA: TGTGCCAGCAGCCAAGATAGAGTTATAAGGAGAGCCAAAAACATTCAGTACTTC
CDR3: CASSQDRVIRRAKNIQYF

J: TRBJ2-7
D: TRBD2
V: TRBV10-2
size: NA
length: 19
DNA: TGCGCCAGCAGTGAGTCACCCCGGACTAGCGGGGGGTGGTCCTACGAGCAGTACTTC
CDR3: CASSESPRTSGGWSYEQYF

J: TRBJ2-3
D: NA
V: TRBV5-1
size: NA
length: 16
DNA: TGCGCCAGCAGCTTGAGTGGGGGGTCTAGCACAGATACGCAGTATTTT
CDR3: CASSLSGGSSTDTQYF

J: TRBJ2-2
D: NA
V: TRBV5-1
size: NA
length: 15
DNA: TGCGCCAGCAGCTTGGTACAGGGCGTCACCGGGGAGCTGTTTTTT
CDR3: CASSLVQGVTGELFF

J: TRBJ2-2
D: TRBD1
V: TRBV11-2
size: NA
length: 14
DNA: TGTGCCAGCAACCCGGGACAGTACACCGGGGAGCTGTTTTTT
CDR3: CASNPGQYTGELFF

J: TRBJ2-2
D: NA
V: TRBV6-6
size: NA
length: 15
DNA: TGTGCCAGCAGTTACTCGCGGGATGATAACGGGGAGCTGTTTTTT
CDR3: CASSYSRDDNGELFF

J: TRBJ2-7
D: TRBD2
V: TRBV6-2/TRBV6-3
size: NA
length: 17
DNA: TGTGCCAGCAGCCACCTTGTACTAGCGGGGGTCTCCTACGAGCAGTACTTC
CDR3: CASSHLVLAGVSYEQYF

J: TRBJ2-5
D: NA
V: TRBV30
size: NA
length: 15
DNA: TGTGCCTGGAGTGTACTTAGAGGGCCTCAAGAGACCCAGTACTTC
CDR3: CAWSVLRGPQETQYF

J: TRBJ1-1
D: NA
V: TRBV5-1
size: NA
length: 13
DNA: TGCGCCAGCAGCCTACAGGGGAACACTGAAGCTTTCTTT
CDR3: CASSLQGNTEAFF

J: TRBJ1-1
D: NA
V: TRBV4-2
size: NA
length: 11
DNA: TGTGCCAGCAGGGGAGCACGGGGTGCTTTCTTT
CDR3: CASRGARGAFF

J: TRBJ2-2
D: TRBD1
V: TRBV27
size: once
length: 13
DNA: TGTGCCAGCAGTGACAGGGCCACCGGGGAGCTGTTTTTT
CDR3: CASSDRATGELFF

J: TRBJ1-3
D: NA
V: TRBV6-5
size: few
length: 13
DNA: TGTGCCAGCAGGGGCCCTCCTGGAAACACCATATATTTT
CDR3: CASRGPPGNTIYF